This T cell receptor (beta chain) is drawn from a study of radiation and T cells in renal cell carcinoma. Study findings and constraints: Pretreatment tumor biopsies were lacking, so baseline clonotypes are unknown.

A note on this clone: Its cognate antigen is unknown.

CDR1 and CDR2 from the germline V gene are SEHNR and FQNEAQ (reference sequence). The CDR3 consists of 13 residues. V lost 2 bases and J lost 7, with 9 bases in between. Using immunoSEQ multiplex PCR, the repertoire was profiled, and TCRdb retains in-frame clones only, with some absent. The repertoire holds around 170,000 clones, with 88% as singletons. The time point is: blood 4 weeks post-SBRT, at nephrectomy. Treatment in this sample: 15 Gy SBRT to primary tumor, nephrectomy 4 weeks later. After SBRT, blood was collected at 2 and 4 weeks, plus baseline. Clear cell pathology was present in this patient's renal cell carcinoma.

This chain joins TRBV7-9 and TRBJ2-1; no clear D gene. The origin of this receptor is a woman in her forties or fifties with renal cell carcinoma. The material sequenced was blood, taken from a patient whose treatment included radiotherapy and nephrectomy. The CDR3 spells CASSLPLTNEQFF. In nucleotides, the CDR3 is TGTGCCAGCAGCTTACCCCTCACAAATGAGCAGTTCTTC.